One sample yielded the 17 T cell receptor beta chains listed below, sequenced in a study of neurological immune-mediated disorders. A single record per CDR3 protein comes from TCRdb applying MiXCR to the 5' RACE reads. Here the sample spans about 120,000 distinct CDR3 sequences, roughly 3.2% being singletons. Sequenced input: PBMCs. All receptors come from a woman aged 25 to 39 with multiple sclerosis.

This clonotype has ten or more counts. This sequence joins TRBV20-1 and TRBJ2-7; D unresolved. The CDR3 contains 20 residues. Trimming removed 3 bases at V and 1 base at J, with 31 bases between. CDR1 and CDR2 from the germline V gene are DFQATT and SNEGSKA (reference sequence). CDR3 sequence (DNA): TGCAGTGCTAGGAGACCCCGGGCCCCAGGATCGGCCCAGAGGTCCTACGAGCAGTACTTC. It is translated as CSARRPRAPGSAQRSYEQYF.

This clonotype was counted between two and nine times. This may arise from a read error, as a much more abundant clone is one base away. V usage is TRBV20-1 and J usage is TRBJ2-1, with 9 positions matching TRBD1. V lost 7 bases to trimming and J lost 5 bases; unmatched junction nucleotides: 6. Per germline, CDR1 DFQATT and CDR2 SNEGSKA (reference sequence). The CDR3 is made up of 13 amino acids. The CDR3 nucleotides read TGCAGTGAAAGGGACAGGGAGGACAATGAGCAGTTCTTC. It codes for CSERDREDNEQFF.

The sample holds many counts of this clonotype. V usage is TRBV18 and J usage is TRBJ1-1, with 7 bases identical to TRBD1. This CDR3 is built from 14 residues. Germline V gene data show CDR1 as KGHSH and CDR2 as LQKENI. J gave up 11 bases and V 5 bases, and 14 bases lay outside the gene matches. In DNA, the CDR3 is TGTGCCAGCTCAGCCGGGACAGCCCTCGGGGAGGCTTTCTTT. Translating it yields CASSAGTALGEAFF.

In this sample, this clonotype turned up many times. The V call is TRBV7-8, the J call TRBJ2-1; D is unclear. The V and J ends lost 5 bases and 5 bases respectively, with 4 bases between them. Germline V CDR1 and CDR2: SGHVS, FQNEAQ. The CDR3 covers 11 residues. As DNA, the CDR3 is TGTGCCAGCAGCGGGCACAATGAGCAGTTCTTC. It translates to CASSGHNEQFF.

At least ten counts were recorded for this clonotype. The gene calls are TRBV3-1 and TRBJ1-1; D is undetermined. The V end was cut by 8 bases, the J end by 1 base, with 14 bases between. CDR1 LGHDT and CDR2 YNNKEL come from the germline V gene (reference sequence). This CDR3 contains 14 residues. The CDR3: CASSRESRNTEAFF. In DNA, the CDR3 is TGTGCCAGCTCGAGAGAATCGCGGAACACTGAAGCTTTCTTT. Drawing the rest from reference TRBV3-1 and TRBJ1-1, the complete variable domain is DTAVSQTPKYLVTQMGNDKSIKCEQNLGHDTMYWYKQDSKKFLKIMFSYNNKELIINETVPNRFSPKSPDKAHLNLHINSLELGDSAVYFCASSRESRNTEAFFGQGTRLTVV.

There are many counts of this clonotype. The gene calls are TRBV12-3 or TRBV12-4 and TRBJ2-7; a possible D gene is TRBD1 (6 bases). V shed 4 bases and J shed 7 bases, with 17 bases lying between them. This CDR3 is 14 amino acids long. This CDR3 reads CASSSRDILGEQYF. The CDR3 bases are TGTGCCAGCAGTTCCCGGGACATCCTGGGGGAGCAGTACTTC.

This clonotype has a count of ten or more. The genes are TRBV6-5 and TRBJ2-3, with D possibly TRBD1 on 6 matching bases. Germline V gene sequence: CDR1 MNHEY, CDR2 SVGAGI. This CDR3 spans 18 amino acids. Trimming shortened V by 6 bases and J by 2 bases, and 24 bases separated the two germline ends. CDR3: CASSNGDIRGSTTDTQYF. The CDR3 coding sequence is TGTGCCAGCAGCAACGGGGATATCAGGGGATCAACCACAGATACGCAGTATTTT.

The table lists this clonotype with a few counts. The rearrangement uses TRBV7-2 and TRBJ2-5, with no clear D. The CDR3 spans 14 residues. The germline gives CDR1 SGHTA, CDR2 FQGNSA. Trimming removed 2 bases from V and 4 bases from J, with 11 bases in between. The DNA of the CDR3 is TGTGCCAGCAGCTTACCGCGTGCTCCAGAGACCCAGTACTTC. Translation: CASSLPRAPETQYF.

This clonotype was observed at least ten times. CDR3 loop: CASSYPDLRQPQHF. The CDR3 bases are TGTGCCAGCAGTTATCCCGACCTACGCCAGCCCCAGCATTTT. The V call is TRBV6-2 or TRBV6-3, the J call TRBJ1-5; D uncertain. Germline loops: CDR1 MNHEY, CDR2 SVGEGT. With 3 bases removed from V and 7 bases from J, the gap between germline ends came to 13 bases. This CDR3 has 14 residues.

This clonotype was detected many times. V is TRBV20-1 and J is TRBJ2-1, with 10 bases fitting TRBD2. This CDR3 is built from 15 residues. Trimming at V came to 7 bases and at J to 5 bases, leaving 11 bases not matched to a gene. The germline V gene encodes CDR1 DFQATT and CDR2 SNEGSKA (reference sequence). CDR3 DNA: TGCAGTGTTTTGGGGACTAGCGTCTTAAACAATGAGCAGTTCTTC. Amino acids: CSVLGTSVLNNEQFF.

At least ten counts were recorded for this clonotype. The chain recombines TRBV7-9 with TRBJ2-5; 10 nucleotides match TRBD2. Germline lookup yields CDR1 SEHNR and CDR2 FQNEAQ (reference sequence). Unmatched junction bases numbered 2, after V lost 5 bases and J lost 5 bases. This CDR3 comprises 13 residues. The CDR3 bases are TGTGCCAGCAGCGGGACTAGCGCTGAGACCCAGTACTTC. Translating it yields CASSGTSAETQYF.

This rearrangement joins TRBV19 to TRBJ2-7; TRBD1 matches at 9 bases. V shed 3 bases and J 5 bases; nucleotides not matched to a gene: 8. The CDR3 has 15 amino acids. Germline V gene lookup returns CDR1 LNHDA and CDR2 SQIVND (reference sequence). DNA of the CDR3: TGTGCCAGTAGTATTTACTTGGGGACAGGGCACGAGCAGTACTTC. Protein sequence: CASSIYLGTGHEQYF.

This clonotype was recorded many times. This chain joins TRBV3-1 and TRBJ2-7, with 11 bases fitting TRBD2. The CDR3 has 13 residues. J gave up 4 bases and V 4 bases, and 0 bases lay outside the gene matches. CDR1 is LGHDT, CDR2 YNNKEL, per germline (reference sequence). The DNA of the CDR3 is TGTGCCAGCAGCCGGACTAGCGGGTACGAGCAGTACTTC. The encoded protein is CASSRTSGYEQYF.

The table lists this clonotype with many counts. The J gene is TRBJ2-7, the V gene TRBV19; unclear D gene. The CDR3 is 14 residues long. The germline V gene encodes CDR1 LNHDA and CDR2 SQIVND (reference sequence). The V gene lost 1 base and the J gene lost 4 bases, with 11 bases spanning the gap. The CDR3 region has the DNA TGTGCCAGTAGTATAGGAATCGTCGGGTACGAGCAGTACTTC. It translates to CASSIGIVGYEQYF.

This clonotype was counted at least ten times. The chain combines TRBV9 with TRBJ2-5; 7 positions agree with TRBD2. The germline V gene encodes CDR1 SGDLS and CDR2 YYNGEE. V lost 3 bases, J lost 5 bases, and 7 bases stayed unmatched. The CDR3 has 14 amino acids. In DNA, the CDR3 is TGTGCCAGCAGCGCATTCGGGGAGGGGGAGACCCAGTACTTC. Protein product: CASSAFGEGETQYF.

This clonotype has at least ten counts. J is TRBJ1-6 and V is TRBV12-3 or TRBV12-4, with a weak D call TRBD1 (5 bases). The CDR3 has 15 amino acids. V lost 3 bases and J 9 bases, leaving 15 bases between the germline ends. CDR3: CASSLVMQGLSPLHF. The CDR3 region has the DNA TGTGCCAGCAGTTTGGTAATGCAGGGACTTTCACCCCTCCACTTT.

In this sample, this clonotype turned up many times. This chain joins TRBV7-6 and TRBJ2-1, with 9 bases lining up with TRBD2. The CDR3 covers 15 residues. Germline-derived CDR1 and CDR2 are SGHVS and FNYEAQ. With V trimmed by 3 bases and J by 9 bases, 9 bases remained unmatched. Here the CDR3 reads CASSLGREGRGEQFF. The CDR3 nucleotides are TGTGCCAGCAGCTTGGGGCGGGAGGGCCGGGGTGAGCAGTTCTTC.